The clone carrying this TCR beta chain was detected only a few times. The antigen remains unidentified. This specimen belongs to a study of cytomegalovirus exposure and HLA in healthy donors. General study points: Further analysis, carried out later, found HLA-associated TCR beta chains more clonally expanded than equally common other chains.

The PCR contained 60 Vbeta and 13 Jbeta primers. The protocol was immunoSEQ multiplex PCR, while the TCRdb copy is restricted to in-frame clones and leaves out a portion. The sample holds 120,000 or so clones, about four fifths seen once. Trimming took 3 bases from V and 7 from J, leaving 12 bases between them. Germline V gene data show CDR1 as WNHNN and CDR2 as SYGVQD (reference sequence). CDR3 length: 13 residues. This TCR derives from a woman under 30 in good health and CMV-seronegative. V and J are TRBV10-1 and TRBJ2-5, with TRBD1 as a possible D gene (6 bases). Sequencing was carried out using PBMCs. Here the CDR3 DNA reads TGCGCCAGCAGTGAAGGGGGTCGGGGGACCCAGTACTTC. Protein: CASSEGGRGTQYF.